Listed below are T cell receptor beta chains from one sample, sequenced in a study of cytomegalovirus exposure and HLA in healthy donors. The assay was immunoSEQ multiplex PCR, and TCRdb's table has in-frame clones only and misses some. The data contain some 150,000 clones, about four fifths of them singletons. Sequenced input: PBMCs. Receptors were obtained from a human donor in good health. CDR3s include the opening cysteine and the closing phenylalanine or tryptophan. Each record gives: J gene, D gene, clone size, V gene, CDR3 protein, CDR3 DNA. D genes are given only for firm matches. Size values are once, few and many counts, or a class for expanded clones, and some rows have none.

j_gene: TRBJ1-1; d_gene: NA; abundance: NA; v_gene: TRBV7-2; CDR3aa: CASSLVGGSMNTEAFF; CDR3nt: TGTGCCAGCAGCTTAGTAGGAGGCAGTATGAACACTGAAGCTTTCTTT
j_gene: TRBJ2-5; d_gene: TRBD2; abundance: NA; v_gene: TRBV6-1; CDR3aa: CASSESGGWETQYF; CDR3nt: TGTGCCAGCAGTGAAAGCGGGGGCTGGGAGACCCAGTACTTC
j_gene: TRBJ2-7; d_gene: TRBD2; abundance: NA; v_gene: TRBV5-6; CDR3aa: CASSLRGGPSEQYF; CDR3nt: TGTGCCAGCAGCTTGCGGGGAGGGCCTTCCGAGCAGTACTTC
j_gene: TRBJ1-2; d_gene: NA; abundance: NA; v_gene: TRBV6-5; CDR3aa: CASSLDRSIYYGYTF; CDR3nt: TGTGCCAGCAGCCTCGACAGGTCTATTTACTATGGCTACACCTTC
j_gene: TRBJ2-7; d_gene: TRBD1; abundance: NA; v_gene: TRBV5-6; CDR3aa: CASSTWDRVYEQYF; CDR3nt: TGTGCCAGCAGCACATGGGACAGGGTATACGAGCAGTACTTC
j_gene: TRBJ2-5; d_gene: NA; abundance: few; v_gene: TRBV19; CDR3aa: CVAGRRGPRETQYF; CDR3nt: TGTGTCGCGGGAAGGCGGGGGCCGCGAGAGACCCAGTACTTC
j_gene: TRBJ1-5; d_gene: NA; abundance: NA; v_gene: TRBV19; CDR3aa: CASSIGSGGPQHF; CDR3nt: TGTGCCAGTAGTATAGGCAGTGGCGGGCCCCAGCATTTT
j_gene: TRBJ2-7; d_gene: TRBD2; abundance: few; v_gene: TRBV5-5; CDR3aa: CASSLLAGGGYEQYF; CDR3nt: TGTGCCAGCAGCTTGTTAGCGGGAGGAGGGTACGAGCAGTACTTC
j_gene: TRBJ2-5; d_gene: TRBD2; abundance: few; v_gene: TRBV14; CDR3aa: CASSQVVKGTSGVRQYF; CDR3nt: TGTGCCAGCAGCCAAGTAGTTAAAGGGACTAGCGGGGTTAGGCAGTACTTC
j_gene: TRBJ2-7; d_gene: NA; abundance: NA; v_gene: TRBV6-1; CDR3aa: CASSDRGAYEQYF; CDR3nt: TGTGCCAGCAGTGACAGGGGGGCCTACGAGCAGTACTTC
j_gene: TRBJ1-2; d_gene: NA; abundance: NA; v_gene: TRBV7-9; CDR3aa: CASSLETAGYGYTF; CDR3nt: TGTGCCAGCAGCTTAGAGACGGCAGGCTATGGCTACACCTTC
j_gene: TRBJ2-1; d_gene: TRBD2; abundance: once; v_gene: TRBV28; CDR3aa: CASREGGIPGGGQFF; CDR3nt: TGTGCCAGCCGGGAAGGCGGGATCCCCGGGGGGGGGCAGTTCTTC
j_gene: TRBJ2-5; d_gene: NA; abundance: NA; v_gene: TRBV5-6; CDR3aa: CASSLGLAGAETQYF; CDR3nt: TGTGCCAGCAGCTTGGGTTTGGCGGGTGCGGAGACCCAGTACTTC
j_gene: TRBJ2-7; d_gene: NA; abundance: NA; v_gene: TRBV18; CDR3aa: CASSSSSYEQYF; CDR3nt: TGTGCCAGCTCCTCCAGCTCCTACGAGCAGTACTTC
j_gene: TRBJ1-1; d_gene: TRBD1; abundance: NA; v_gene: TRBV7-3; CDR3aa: CASSPDRVGGEAFF; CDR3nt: TGTGCCAGCAGCCCGGACAGGGTGGGTGGAGAAGCTTTCTTT
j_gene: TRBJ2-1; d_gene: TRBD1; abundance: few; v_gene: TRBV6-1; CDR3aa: CASQGQGDYNEQFF; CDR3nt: TGTGCCAGCCAAGGACAGGGCGACTACAATGAGCAGTTCTTC
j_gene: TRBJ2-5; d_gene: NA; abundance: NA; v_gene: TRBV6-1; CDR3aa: CASSSFGGYQETQYF; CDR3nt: TGTGCCAGCAGCTCCTTTGGGGGGTACCAAGAGACCCAGTACTTC
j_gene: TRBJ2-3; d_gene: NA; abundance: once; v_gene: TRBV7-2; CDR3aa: CASSRDFTDTQYF; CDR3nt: TGTGCCAGCAGCCGGGACTTTACAGATACGCAGTATTTT
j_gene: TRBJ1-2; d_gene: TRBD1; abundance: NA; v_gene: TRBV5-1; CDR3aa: CASSLRMSEVQGQDGYTF; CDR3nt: TGCGCCAGCAGCTTGAGAATGTCTGAGGTACAGGGGCAGGATGGCTACACCTTC
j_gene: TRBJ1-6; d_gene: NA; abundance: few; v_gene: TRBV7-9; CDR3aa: CASSLVSDNSPLHF; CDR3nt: TGTGCCAGCAGCTTAGTCAGCGATAATTCACCCCTCCACTTT
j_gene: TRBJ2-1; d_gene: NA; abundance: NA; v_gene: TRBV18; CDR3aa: CASSPIPTGSYNEQFF; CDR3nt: TGTGCCAGCTCACCGATACCGACAGGCTCCTACAATGAGCAGTTCTTC
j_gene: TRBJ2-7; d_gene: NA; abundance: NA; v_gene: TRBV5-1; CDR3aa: CASSGWVGGRGDEQYF; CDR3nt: TGCGCCAGCAGCGGATGGGTCGGGGGACGGGGCGACGAGCAGTACTTC
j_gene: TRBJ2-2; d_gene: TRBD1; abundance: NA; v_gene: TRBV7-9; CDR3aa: CASSLLPGGSHTGELFF; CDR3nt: TGTGCCAGCAGCTTATTGCCAGGGGGATCCCACACCGGGGAGCTGTTTTTT
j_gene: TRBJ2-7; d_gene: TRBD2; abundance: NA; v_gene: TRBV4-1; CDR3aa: CASSPRGVAGIYEQYF; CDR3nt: TGCGCCAGCAGCCCTCGAGGGGTAGCGGGAATCTACGAGCAGTACTTC
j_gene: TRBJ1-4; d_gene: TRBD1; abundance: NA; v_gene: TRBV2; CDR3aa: CASRARTGDNEKLFF; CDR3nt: TGTGCCAGCAGGGCCAGGACAGGCGATAATGAAAAACTGTTTTTT
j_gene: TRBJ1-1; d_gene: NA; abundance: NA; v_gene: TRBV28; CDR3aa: CASSFLLLNTEAFF; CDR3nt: TGTGCCAGCAGCTTCCTTCTACTGAACACTGAAGCTTTCTTT
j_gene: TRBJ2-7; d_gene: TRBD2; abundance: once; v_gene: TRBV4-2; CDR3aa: CASSQDEASGGYEQYF; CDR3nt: TGTGCCAGCAGCCAAGACGAGGCTAGCGGGGGCTACGAGCAGTACTTC
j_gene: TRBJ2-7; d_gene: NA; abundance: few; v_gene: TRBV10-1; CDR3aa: CASSEVLTYEQYF; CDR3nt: TGCGCCAGCAGTGAGGTTCTAACCTACGAGCAGTACTTC
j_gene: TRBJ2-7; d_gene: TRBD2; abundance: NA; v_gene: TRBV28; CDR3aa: CASITQRDYSYEQYF; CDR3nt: TGTGCCAGCATAACCCAACGGGACTATTCCTACGAGCAGTACTTC
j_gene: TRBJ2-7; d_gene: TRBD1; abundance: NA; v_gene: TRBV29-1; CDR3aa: CSVVRGQAYEQYF; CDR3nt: TGCAGCGTTGTCAGGGGACAGGCTTACGAGCAGTACTTC
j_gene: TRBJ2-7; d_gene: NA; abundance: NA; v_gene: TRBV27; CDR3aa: CASSYESSYEQYF; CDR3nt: TGTGCCAGCAGTTACGAGAGCTCCTACGAGCAGTACTTC
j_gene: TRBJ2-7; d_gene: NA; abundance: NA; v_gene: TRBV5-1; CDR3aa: CASSPEGGNSYEQYF; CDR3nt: TGCGCCAGCAGCCCGGAGGGCGGAAACTCCTACGAGCAGTACTTC
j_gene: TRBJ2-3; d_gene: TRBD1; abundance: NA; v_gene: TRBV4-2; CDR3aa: CASSLIQGVGSTDTQYF; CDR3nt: TGTGCCAGCAGCCTGATCCAGGGGGTGGGAAGCACAGATACGCAGTATTTT
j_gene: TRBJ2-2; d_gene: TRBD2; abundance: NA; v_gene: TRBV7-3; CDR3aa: CASSLKGGSGELFF; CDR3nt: TGTGCCAGCAGCTTAAAGGGAGGGTCCGGGGAGCTGTTTTTT
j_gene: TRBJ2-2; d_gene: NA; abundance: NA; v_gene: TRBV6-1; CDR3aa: CAIGDYTGELFF; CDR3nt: TGTGCCATCGGAGACTACACCGGGGAGCTGTTTTTT
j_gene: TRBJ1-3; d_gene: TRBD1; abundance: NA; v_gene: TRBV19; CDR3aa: CASSTTGGKAGNTIYF; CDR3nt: TGTGCCAGTAGTACGACAGGGGGCAAAGCTGGAAACACCATATATTTT
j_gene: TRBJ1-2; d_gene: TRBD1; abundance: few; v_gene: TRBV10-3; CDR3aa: CAIGADRAGYTF; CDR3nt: TGTGCCATCGGGGCGGACAGGGCTGGCTACACCTTC
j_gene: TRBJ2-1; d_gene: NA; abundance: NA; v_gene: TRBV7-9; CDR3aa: CASSLVSIHNEQFF; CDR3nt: TGTGCCAGCAGCTTAGTTTCTATTCACAATGAGCAGTTCTTC
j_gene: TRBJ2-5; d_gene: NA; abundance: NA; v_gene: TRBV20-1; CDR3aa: CSARVRETQYF; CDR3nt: TGCAGTGCTAGAGTCCGGGAGACCCAGTACTTC
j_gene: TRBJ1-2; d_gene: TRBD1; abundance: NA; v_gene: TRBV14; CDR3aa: CASSQFTGRGLNYGYTF; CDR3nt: TGTGCCAGCAGCCAATTTACGGGTAGGGGGCTGAACTATGGCTACACCTTC
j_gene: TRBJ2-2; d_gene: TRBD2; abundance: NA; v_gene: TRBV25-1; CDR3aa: CASSRGEYLTGELFF; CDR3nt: TGTGCCAGCAGTCGGGGGGAGTATCTTACCGGGGAGCTGTTTTTT
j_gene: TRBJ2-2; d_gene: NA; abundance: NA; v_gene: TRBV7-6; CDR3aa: CASRESGTGELFF; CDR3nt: TGTGCCAGCAGGGAGTCGGGGACCGGGGAGCTGTTTTTT
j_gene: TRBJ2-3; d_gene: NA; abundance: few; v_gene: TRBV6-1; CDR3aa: CASSASPDPSTDTQYF; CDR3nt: TGTGCCAGCAGTGCATCACCAGATCCTAGCACAGATACGCAGTATTTT
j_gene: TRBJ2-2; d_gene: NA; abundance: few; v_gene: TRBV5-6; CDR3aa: CASSSGFGTGELFF; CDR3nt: TGTGCCAGCAGCTCGGGTTTCGGGACCGGGGAGCTGTTTTTT
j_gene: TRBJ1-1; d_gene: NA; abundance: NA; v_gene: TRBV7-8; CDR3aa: CASSFIDRMNTEAFF; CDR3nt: TGTGCCAGCAGCTTCATCGACAGGATGAACACTGAAGCTTTCTTT
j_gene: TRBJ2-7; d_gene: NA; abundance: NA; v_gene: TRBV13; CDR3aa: CASSLGLAGAYEQYF; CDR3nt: TGTGCCAGCAGCTTAGGACTAGCAGGTGCCTACGAGCAGTACTTC
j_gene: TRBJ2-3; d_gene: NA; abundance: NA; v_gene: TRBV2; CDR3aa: CASSPTVSTDTQYF; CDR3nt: TGTGCCAGCAGCCCAACGGTGAGCACAGATACGCAGTATTTT
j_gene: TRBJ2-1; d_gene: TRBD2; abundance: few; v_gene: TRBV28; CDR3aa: CASTFPSGGSYNEQFF; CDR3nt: TGTGCCAGCACCTTCCCTAGCGGAGGTTCCTACAATGAGCAGTTCTTC
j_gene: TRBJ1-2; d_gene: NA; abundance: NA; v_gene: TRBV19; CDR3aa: CASSINVGQGPYGYTF; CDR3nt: TGTGCCAGTAGTATCAACGTGGGTCAGGGCCCTTATGGCTACACCTTC
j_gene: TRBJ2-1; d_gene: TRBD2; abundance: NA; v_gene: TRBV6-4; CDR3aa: CASSALAGVGPNEQFF; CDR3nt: TGTGCCAGCAGCGCACTAGCGGGAGTAGGCCCGAATGAGCAGTTCTTC
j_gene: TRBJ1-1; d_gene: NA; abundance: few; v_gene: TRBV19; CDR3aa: CASSRIGSSTEAFF; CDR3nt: TGTGCCAGTAGTAGAATCGGGAGTAGCACTGAAGCTTTCTTT
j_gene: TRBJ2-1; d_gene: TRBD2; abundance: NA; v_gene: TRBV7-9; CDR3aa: CASSLNLAGVNEQFF; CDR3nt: TGTGCCAGCAGCTTGAATCTAGCGGGGGTGAATGAGCAGTTCTTC
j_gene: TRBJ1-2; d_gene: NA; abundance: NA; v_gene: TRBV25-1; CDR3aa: CASSVRNYGYTF; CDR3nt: TGTGCCAGCAGTGTCAGGAACTATGGCTACACCTTC
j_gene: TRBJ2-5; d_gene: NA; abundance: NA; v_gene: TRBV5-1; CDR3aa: CASSLRGQETQYF; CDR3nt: TGCGCCAGCAGCTTGAGGGGACAAGAGACCCAGTACTTC
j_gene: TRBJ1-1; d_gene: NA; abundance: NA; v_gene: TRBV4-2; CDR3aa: CASSPLGGTEAFF; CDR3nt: TGTGCCAGCAGCCCCTTAGGGGGCACTGAAGCTTTCTTT
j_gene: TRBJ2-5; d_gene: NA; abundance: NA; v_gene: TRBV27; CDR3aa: CASSLYGQETQYF; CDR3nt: TGTGCCAGCAGTTTATACGGCCAAGAGACCCAGTACTTC
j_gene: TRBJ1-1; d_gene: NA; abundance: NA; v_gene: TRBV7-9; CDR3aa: CSSSLEGGTEAFF; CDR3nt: TGTTCCAGCAGCTTGGAGGGAGGCACTGAAGCTTTCTTT
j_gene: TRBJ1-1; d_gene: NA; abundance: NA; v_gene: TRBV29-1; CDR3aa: CSVTGTRDTEAFF; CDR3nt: TGCAGCGTCACCGGGACAAGGGACACTGAAGCTTTCTTT